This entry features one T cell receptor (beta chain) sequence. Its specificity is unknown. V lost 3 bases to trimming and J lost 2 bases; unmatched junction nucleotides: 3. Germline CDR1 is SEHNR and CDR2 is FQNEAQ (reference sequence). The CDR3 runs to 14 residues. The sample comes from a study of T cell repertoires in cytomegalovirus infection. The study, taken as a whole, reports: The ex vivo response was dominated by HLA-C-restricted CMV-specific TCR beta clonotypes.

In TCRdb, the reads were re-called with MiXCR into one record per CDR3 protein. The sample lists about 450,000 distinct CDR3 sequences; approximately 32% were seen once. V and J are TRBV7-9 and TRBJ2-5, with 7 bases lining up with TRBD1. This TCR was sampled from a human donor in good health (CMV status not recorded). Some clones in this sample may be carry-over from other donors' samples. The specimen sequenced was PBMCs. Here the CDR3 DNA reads TGTGCCAGCAGCTTCCGGGACAGTCAAGAGACCCAGTACTTC. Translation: CASSFRDSQETQYF.